The sequence of this T cell receptor (beta chain) was determined in a study of T cell responses to AZD1222 COVID-19 vaccine. This clone showed up just once. Antigen specificity is unknown. V was pared by 5 bases and J by 5 bases, with 6 bases between. The CDR3 covers 11 residues. CDR1 is MGHDK and CDR2 is SYGVNS in the germline V gene. Sequencing used immunoSEQ multiplex PCR; TCRdb keeps in-frame clones, though not all of them. This sample has about 97,000 clones; less than 90% occur once, and the top ten carry approximately 15%. Overall study results and limits: Regions 160-218 and 743-854 held dominance among vaccine-associated CD4 TCRs, which spanned spike. Every sample of the repertoires postdated the peak T cell response.

This chain links TRBV25-1 with TRBJ1-2; no firm D call. This sequence was found in an adult in good health. Sequences were derived from peripheral blood, sampled on day 0 of AZD1222 vaccination. This CDR3 is CASSMIYGYTF. CDR3 DNA: TGTGCCAGCAGTATGATTTATGGCTACACCTTC.